This T cell receptor (beta chain) was obtained from a study of blood T cell repertoires in COVID-19. Study at large: Acute and convalescent COVID-19 samples came from the United States, Italy and Spain.

Profiled with immunoSEQ multiplex PCR; TCRdb holds only in-frame clones, not every one. The sample lists 180,000 or so clones; roughly 87% were seen once. Germline CDR1 and CDR2: LGHNA and YNFKEQ. The CDR3 extends over 13 amino acids. The ends were cut back, 5 bases at V and 5 bases at J, with 13 bases in the middle. The sequence came from a man aged 50 to 60 who had recovered from COVID-19. Input material: PBMCs or T cells enriched from blood (not recorded which). The chain joins TRBV4-2 to TRBJ2-7, with D possibly TRBD1 on 5 matching bases. CDR3 DNA sequence: TGTGCCAGCAGCAAGGGGCTAGGAGACGAGCAGTACTTC. Its protein product is CASSKGLGDEQYF.